The subject of this entry is one TCR beta chain. Its antigen specificity is not known. Within one base of it there is no much larger clone, and no base qualities were kept. This sample was taken from a study of blood T cell repertoires in COVID-19 (dated by TCRdb to 2018 to 2020). Turning to the overall study: Samples covering the acute and convalescent phases of COVID-19 were provided by collaborators in the United States, Italy and Spain. The material from the prospective study consisted of cDNA or gDNA derived from T cells, B-cell-depleted T cells, or PBMCs. Deeply sampled blood TCRbeta repertoires from subjects exposed to, actively infected with, or recovered from COVID-19 were included in the dataset. The repertoires were released in a freely available public database intended as a resource for research on the immune response to SARS-CoV-2. Samples came from the ongoing ImmuneRACE study (first 160 participants) plus 1,254 subjects from 6 global collaborators. Nearly every sample came with metadata listing a de-identified subject ID, COVID-19 status, age in years and sex. HLA class I and class II types, where available, came from metadata supplied by the sample provider rather than from assay-based typing.

Sequences PRHDT (CDR1) and FYEKMQ (CDR2) are obtained from the germline V gene (reference sequence). Taken from cysteine to phenylalanine, the CDR3 has 15 residues. The DNA shown is the 45-base CDR3, in frame from base 1. V has 5 bases trimmed and J has 4 bases trimmed; junction bases matching no gene number 8. TCRbeta CDR3 regions were amplified from genomic DNA by means of the immunoSEQ Assay, a bias-controlled multiplex PCR. Regarding the original processing steps: Nucleated cell counts per sample were estimated from amplification of reference gene primers within the assay. To quantify the absolute abundance of each unique TCRbeta CDR3 rearrangement, sequence reads were collapsed and filtered. For each sample, productive Simpson clonality was calculated by taking the square root of Simpson's diversity index across productive rearrangements. In its TCRdb copy, this immuneACCESS table keeps in-frame sequences only and misses some clones. Where compared with another copy, unresolved V genes explain less than half of these, and the others have no known cause. The DNA gave D and trimming, while V, J and clone size come from that table. Present in this sample are some 250,000 clones, 85% to 90% of which were seen just once. The ten largest account for approximately 9% of the sample.

Here is what the overall study found, with its caveats: Clinical and demographic metadata were provided uncurated, with the amount varying by source and participant.

Participants in the prospective study were enrolled through a virtual design, were aged about 18 to 100 years, and lived in fewer than 30 United States geographic areas. In the prospective study, participants were assigned to cohorts based on the clinical history participants reported in a screening survey and a study questionnaire. For ImmuneRACE Cohort 3, a participant was defined as recovered based on two consecutive negative NP/OP PCR tests, clearance by a healthcare professional, or resolution of symptoms. In the prospective study, mobile phlebotomists collected whole blood, serum and a nasopharyngeal or oropharyngeal swab from each participant. Prospective study participants could optionally give additional blood draws and questionnaires over a roughly 2-month period. Prospective study blood samples were shipped either frozen or at room temperature before DNA extraction.

The sequence links TRBV13 to TRBJ2-1; 7 nucleotides in the junction match TRBD2. This TCR derives from a man aged 35-49 years who had recovered from COVID-19. The sequenced material came from PBMCs or T cells enriched from blood (not recorded which). The DNA is TGTGCCAGCAGCCACCGTGGGGGACTATACAATGAGCAGTTCTTC. Its coded protein is CASSHRGGLYNEQFF.